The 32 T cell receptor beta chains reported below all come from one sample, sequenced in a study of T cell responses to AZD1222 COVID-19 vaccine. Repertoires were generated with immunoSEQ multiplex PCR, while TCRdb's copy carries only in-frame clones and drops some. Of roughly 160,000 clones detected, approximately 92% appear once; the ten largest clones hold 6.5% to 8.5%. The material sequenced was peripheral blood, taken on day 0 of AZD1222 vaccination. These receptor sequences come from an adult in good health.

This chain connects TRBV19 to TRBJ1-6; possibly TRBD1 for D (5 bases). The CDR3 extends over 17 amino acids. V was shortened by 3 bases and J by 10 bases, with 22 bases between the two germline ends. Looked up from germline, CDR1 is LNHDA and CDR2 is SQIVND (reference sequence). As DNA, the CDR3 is TGTGCCAGTAGTATTCTCCGGGGTGTGGCAGGGCGCTCACCCCTCCACTTT. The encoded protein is CASSILRGVAGRSPLHF.

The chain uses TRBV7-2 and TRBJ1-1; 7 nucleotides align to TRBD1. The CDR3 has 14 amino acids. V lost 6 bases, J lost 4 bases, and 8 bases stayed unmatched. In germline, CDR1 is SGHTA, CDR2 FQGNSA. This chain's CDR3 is CASSQDRAVTEAFF. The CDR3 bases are TGTGCCAGCAGTCAAGACAGGGCGGTCACTGAAGCTTTCTTT. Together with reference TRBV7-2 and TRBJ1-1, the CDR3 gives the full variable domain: GAGVSQSPSNKVTEKGKDVELRCDPISGHTALYWYRQSLGQGLEFLIYFQGNSAPDKSGLPSDRFSAERTGGSVSTLTIQRTQQEDSAVYLCASSQDRAVTEAFFGQGTRLTVV.

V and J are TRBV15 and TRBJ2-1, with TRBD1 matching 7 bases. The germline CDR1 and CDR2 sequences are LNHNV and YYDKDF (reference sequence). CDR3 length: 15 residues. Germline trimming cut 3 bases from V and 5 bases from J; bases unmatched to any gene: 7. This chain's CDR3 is CATSRLQGRNNEQFF. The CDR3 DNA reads TGTGCCACCAGCAGGTTACAGGGGAGAAACAATGAGCAGTTCTTC.

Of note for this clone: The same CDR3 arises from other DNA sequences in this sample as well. As DNA, the CDR3 is TGCGCCAGCAGCTTGGCAGTAAGCACAGATACGCAGTATTTT. Encoded protein: CASSLAVSTDTQYF. The rearrangement joins TRBV5-1 to TRBJ2-3; D gene uncertain. CDR3 length equals 14 residues. Germline V gene sequence: CDR1 SGHRS, CDR2 YFSETQ. Trimming removed 0 bases at V and 0 bases at J, with 5 bases between.

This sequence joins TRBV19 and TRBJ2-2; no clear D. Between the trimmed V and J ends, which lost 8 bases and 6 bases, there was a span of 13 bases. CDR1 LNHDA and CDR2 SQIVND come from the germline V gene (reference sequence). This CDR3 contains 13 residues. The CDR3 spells CASPATVAGELFF. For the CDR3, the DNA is TGTGCCAGTCCTGCCACGGTGGCCGGGGAGCTGTTTTTT.

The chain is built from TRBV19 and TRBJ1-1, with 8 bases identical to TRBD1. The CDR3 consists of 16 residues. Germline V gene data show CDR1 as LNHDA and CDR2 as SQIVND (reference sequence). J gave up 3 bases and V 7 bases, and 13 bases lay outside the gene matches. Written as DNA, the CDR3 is TGTGCCAGTATAGCGAAACACAGGGGGATGGACACTGAAGCTTTCTTT. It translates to CASIAKHRGMDTEAFF.

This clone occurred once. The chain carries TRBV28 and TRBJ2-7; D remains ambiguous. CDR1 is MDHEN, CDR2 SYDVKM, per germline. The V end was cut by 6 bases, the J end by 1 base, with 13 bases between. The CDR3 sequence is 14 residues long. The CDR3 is CASSTYTASYEQYF. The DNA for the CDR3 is TGTGCCAGCAGCACATACACAGCGTCCTACGAGCAGTACTTC.

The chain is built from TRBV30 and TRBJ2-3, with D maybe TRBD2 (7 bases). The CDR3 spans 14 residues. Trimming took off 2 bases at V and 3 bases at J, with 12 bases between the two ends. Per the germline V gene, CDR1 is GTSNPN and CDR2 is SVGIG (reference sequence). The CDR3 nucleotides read TGTGCCTGGAGTATCGGGGGGCAGACAGATACGCAGTATTTT. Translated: CAWSIGGQTDTQYF. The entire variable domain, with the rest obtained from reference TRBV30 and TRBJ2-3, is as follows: SQTIHQWPATLVQPVGSPLSLECTVEGTSNPNLYWYRQAAGRGLQLLFYSVGIGQISSEVPQNLSASRPQDRQFILSSKKLLLSDSGFYLCAWSIGGQTDTQYFGPGTRLTVL.

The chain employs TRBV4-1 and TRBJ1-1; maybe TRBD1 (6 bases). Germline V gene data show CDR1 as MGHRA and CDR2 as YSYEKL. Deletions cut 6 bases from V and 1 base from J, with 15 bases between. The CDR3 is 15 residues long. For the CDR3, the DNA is TGCGCCAGCAGTAACCGGCTGGGGGCGAACACTGAAGCTTTCTTT. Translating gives CASSNRLGANTEAFF.

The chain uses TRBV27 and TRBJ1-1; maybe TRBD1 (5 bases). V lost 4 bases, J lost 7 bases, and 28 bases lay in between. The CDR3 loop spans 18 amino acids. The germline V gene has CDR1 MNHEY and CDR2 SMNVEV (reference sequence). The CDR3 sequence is CASSSKSLNVWRDGEAFF. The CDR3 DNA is TGTGCCAGCAGTTCGAAATCACTGAACGTTTGGCGGGACGGTGAAGCTTTCTTT.

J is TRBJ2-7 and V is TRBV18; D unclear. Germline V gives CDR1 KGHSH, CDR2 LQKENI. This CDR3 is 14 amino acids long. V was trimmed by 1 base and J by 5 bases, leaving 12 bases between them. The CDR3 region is CASSPRWQKNEQYV. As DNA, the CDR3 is TGTGCCAGCTCACCACGTTGGCAGAAAAACGAGCAGTACGTC.

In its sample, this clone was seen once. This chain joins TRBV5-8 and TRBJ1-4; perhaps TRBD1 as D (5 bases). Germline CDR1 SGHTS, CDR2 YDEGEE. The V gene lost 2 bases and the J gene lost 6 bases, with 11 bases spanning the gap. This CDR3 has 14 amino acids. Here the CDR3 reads CASSFSGADEKLFF. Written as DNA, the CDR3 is TGTGCCAGCAGCTTTTCCGGGGCAGATGAAAAACTGTTTTTT.

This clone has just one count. CDR3 nucleotides: TGCAGCGTTGTACCAAGGCTGGGAAACTATGGCTACACCTTC. Translation gives CSVVPRLGNYGYTF. J is TRBJ1-2 and V is TRBV29-1; D call uncertain. V was shortened by 4 bases and J by 2 bases, with 14 bases between the two germline ends. CDR1 is SQVTM and CDR2 is ANQGSEA in the germline V gene. There are 14 residues in the CDR3.

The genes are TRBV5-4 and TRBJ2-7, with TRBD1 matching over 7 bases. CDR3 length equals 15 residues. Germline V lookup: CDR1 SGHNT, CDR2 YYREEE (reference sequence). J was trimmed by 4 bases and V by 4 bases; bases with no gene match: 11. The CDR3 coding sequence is TGTGCCAGCAGCCAGAGACAGGGAGCAAGTTACGAGCAGTACTTC. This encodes CASSQRQGASYEQYF. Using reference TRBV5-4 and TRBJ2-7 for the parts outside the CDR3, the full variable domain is ETGVTQSPTHLIKTRGQQVTLRCSSQSGHNTVSWYQQALGQGPQFIFQYYREEENGRGNFPPRFSGLQFPNYSSELNVNALELDDSALYLCASSQRQGASYEQYFGPGTRLTVT.

CDR3 in DNA: TGTGCCAGCTCACGACTAGACCAAGAGACCCAGTACTTC. Its protein is CASSRLDQETQYF. This chain links TRBV18 with TRBJ2-5, with D maybe TRBD2 (6 bases). Trimming took 4 bases from V and 0 from J, leaving 6 bases between them. CDR3 length: 13 amino acids. Looked up from germline, CDR1 is KGHSH and CDR2 is LQKENI.

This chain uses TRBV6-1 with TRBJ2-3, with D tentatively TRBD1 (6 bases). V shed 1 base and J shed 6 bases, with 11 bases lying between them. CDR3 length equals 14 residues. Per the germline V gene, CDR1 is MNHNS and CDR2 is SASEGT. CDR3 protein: CASSEVRTADTQYF. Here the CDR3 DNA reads TGTGCCAGCAGTGAAGTGAGGACAGCCGATACGCAGTATTTT.

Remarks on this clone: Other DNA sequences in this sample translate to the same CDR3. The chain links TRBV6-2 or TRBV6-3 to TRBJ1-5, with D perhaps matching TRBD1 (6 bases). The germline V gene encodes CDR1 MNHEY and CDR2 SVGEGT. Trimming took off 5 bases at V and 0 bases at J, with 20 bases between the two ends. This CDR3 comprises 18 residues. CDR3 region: CASSNAPVGTYSNQPQHF. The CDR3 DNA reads TGTGCCAGCAGTAACGCACCCGTCGGGACATATAGCAATCAGCCCCAGCATTTT.

This CDR3 reads CASSAAGGPTGELFF. The DNA of the CDR3 is TGTGCCAGCAGCGCAGCGGGGGGGCCGACCGGGGAGCTGTTTTTT. This chain joins TRBV4-2 and TRBJ2-2, with TRBD2 matching 10 bases. Germline CDR1 reads LGHNA; CDR2 reads YNFKEQ. J gave up 5 bases and V 5 bases, and 5 bases lay outside the gene matches. This CDR3 is built from 15 residues.

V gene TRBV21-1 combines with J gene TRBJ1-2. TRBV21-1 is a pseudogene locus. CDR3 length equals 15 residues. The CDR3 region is CASSKALSENYGYTF. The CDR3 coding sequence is TGTGCCAGCAGCAAAGCGCTTTCAGAGAACTATGGCTACACCTTC.

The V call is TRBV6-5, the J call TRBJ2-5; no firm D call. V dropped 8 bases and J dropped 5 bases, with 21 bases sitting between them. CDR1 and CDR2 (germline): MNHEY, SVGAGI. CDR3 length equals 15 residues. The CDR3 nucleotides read TGTGCCAGCTCCCCTACCACGGAAGCCTCGGAGACCCAGTACTTC. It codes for CASSPTTEASETQYF.

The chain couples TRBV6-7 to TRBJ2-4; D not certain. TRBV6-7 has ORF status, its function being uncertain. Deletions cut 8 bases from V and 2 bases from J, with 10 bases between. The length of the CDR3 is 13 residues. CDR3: CASWAAPKNIQYF. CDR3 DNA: TGTGCCAGCTGGGCGGCACCCAAAAACATTCAGTACTTC.

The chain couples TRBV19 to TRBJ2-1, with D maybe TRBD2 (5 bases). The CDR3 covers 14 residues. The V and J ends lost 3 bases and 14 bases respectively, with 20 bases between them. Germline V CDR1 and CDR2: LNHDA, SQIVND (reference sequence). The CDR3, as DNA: TGTGCCAGTAGTATGGGTCTAGCCGGACCTTTGGAGTTCTTC. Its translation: CASSMGLAGPLEFF.

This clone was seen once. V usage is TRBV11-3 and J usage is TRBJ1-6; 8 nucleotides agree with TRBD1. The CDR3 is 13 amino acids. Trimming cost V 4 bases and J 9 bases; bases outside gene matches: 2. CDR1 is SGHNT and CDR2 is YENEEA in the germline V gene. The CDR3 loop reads CASSYGQGSPLHF. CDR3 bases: TGTGCCAGCAGCTATGGACAGGGTTCACCCCTCCACTTT.

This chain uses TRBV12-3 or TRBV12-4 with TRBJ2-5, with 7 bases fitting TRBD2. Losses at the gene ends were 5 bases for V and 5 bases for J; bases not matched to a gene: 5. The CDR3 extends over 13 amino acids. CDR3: CASSPPGGETQYF. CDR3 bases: TGTGCCAGCAGTCCCCCCGGGGGGGAGACCCAGTACTTC.

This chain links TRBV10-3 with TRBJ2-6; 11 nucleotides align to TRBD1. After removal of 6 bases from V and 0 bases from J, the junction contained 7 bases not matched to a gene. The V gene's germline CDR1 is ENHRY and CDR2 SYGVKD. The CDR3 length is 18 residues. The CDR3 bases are TGTGCCATCAGCAGAACCGGGACAGGGGGCTCTGGGGCCAACGTCCTGACTTTC. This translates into CAISRTGTGGSGANVLTF.

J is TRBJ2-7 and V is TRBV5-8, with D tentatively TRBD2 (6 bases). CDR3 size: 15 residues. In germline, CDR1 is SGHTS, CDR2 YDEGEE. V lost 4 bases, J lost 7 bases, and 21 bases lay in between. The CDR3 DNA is TGTGCCAGCAGCCGGGGGATCGGGGTCGGAGGGGAGCAGTACGTC. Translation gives CASSRGIGVGGEQYV.

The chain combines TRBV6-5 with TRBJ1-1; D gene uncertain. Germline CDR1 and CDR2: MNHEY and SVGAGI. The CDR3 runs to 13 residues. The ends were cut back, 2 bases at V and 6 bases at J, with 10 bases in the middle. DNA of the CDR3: TGTGCCAGCAGTTACGCTGATGACCCTGAAGCTTTCTTT. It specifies CASSYADDPEAFF.

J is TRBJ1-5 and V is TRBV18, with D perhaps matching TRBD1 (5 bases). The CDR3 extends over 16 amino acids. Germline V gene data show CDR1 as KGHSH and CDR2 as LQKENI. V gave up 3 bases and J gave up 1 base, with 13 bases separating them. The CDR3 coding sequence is TGTGCCAGCTCACCGGGTTCGACAGCAAGCAATCAGCCCCAGCATTTT. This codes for CASSPGSTASNQPQHF.

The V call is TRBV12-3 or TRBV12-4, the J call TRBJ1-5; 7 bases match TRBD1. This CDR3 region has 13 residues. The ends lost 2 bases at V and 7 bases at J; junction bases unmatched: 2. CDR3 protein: CASSLTGVQPQHF. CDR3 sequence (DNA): TGTGCCAGCAGTTTAACAGGGGTGCAGCCCCAGCATTTT.

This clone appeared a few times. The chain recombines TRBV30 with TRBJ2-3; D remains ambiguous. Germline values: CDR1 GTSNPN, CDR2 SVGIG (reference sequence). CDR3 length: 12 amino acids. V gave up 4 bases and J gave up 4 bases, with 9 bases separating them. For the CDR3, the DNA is TGTGCCTGGACACCTAGTGCAGATACGCAGTATTTT. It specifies CAWTPSADTQYF.

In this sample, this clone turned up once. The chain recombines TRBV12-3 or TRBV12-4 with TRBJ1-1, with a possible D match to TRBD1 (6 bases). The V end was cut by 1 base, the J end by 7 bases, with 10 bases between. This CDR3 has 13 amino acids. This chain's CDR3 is CASSLEGGDEAFF. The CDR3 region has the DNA TGTGCCAGCAGTTTAGAAGGGGGGGATGAAGCTTTCTTT.

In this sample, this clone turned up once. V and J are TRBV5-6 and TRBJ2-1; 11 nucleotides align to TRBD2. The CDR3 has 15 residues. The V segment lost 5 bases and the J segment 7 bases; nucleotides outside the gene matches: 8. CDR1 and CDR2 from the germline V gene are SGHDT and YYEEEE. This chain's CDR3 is CASRRSGGAPNEQFF. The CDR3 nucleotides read TGTGCCAGCAGACGTAGCGGGGGGGCCCCGAATGAGCAGTTCTTC.